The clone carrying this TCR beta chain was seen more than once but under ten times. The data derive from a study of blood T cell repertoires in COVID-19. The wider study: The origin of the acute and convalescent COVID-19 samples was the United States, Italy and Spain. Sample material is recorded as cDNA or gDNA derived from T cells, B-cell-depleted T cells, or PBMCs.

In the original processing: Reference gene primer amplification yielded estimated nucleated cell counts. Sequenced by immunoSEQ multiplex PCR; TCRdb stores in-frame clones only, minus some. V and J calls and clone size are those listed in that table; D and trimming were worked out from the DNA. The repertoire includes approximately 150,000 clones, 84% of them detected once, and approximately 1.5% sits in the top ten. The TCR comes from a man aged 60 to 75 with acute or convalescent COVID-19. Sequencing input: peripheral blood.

The CDR3 sequence is CASSPVAGSVTGELFF. CDR3 nucleotide sequence: TGTGCCAGCTCACCTGTCGCAGGGTCGGTCACCGGGGAGCTGTTTTTT. The chain carries TRBV18 and TRBJ2-2, with D maybe TRBD1 (5 bases). The CDR3 loop spans 16 amino acids. The V gene's germline CDR1 is KGHSH and CDR2 LQKENI. Trimming took 3 bases from V and 4 from J, leaving 15 bases between them. Full variable domain (rest looked up from reference TRBV18 and TRBJ2-2): NAGVMQNPRHLVRRRGQEARLRCSPMKGHSHVYWYRQLPEEGLKFMVYLQKENIIDESGMPKERFSAEFPKEGPSILRIQQVVRGDSAAYFCASSPVAGSVTGELFFGEGSRLTVL.